A selection of T cell receptor beta chains follows, all from one sample in a study of response to subunit inactivated influenza vaccine. TCRdb redid the calling of the RT-PCR reads with MiXCR, one entry per CDR3 protein. The sample consists of roughly 710,000 distinct CDR3 sequences, around 13% of them appearing once. The starting material was PBMCs from blood, obtained roughly 15 days before vaccination. The receptors originated from a man aged 45-60 years who received an inactivated influenza vaccine. CDR3s leave out the opening cysteine and the closing phenylalanine or tryptophan.

V,CDR3
TRBV6-2/TRBV6-3,ASSSREKPGHKF
TRBV7-6,ASSPSGTSYGYT
TRBV12-3/TRBV12-4,ASSLLAVSTGTQY
TRBV2,ASSENTGKINSPLH
TRBV7-2,ASSLMAGVGYEQY
TRBV10-3,AISVTSATYNEQF
TRBV29-1,SVLGQGAGETQY
TRBV4-3,ASSQDQGAENTIY
TRBV20-1,SARGQGQGFQTEAF
TRBV20-1,SATGGVAKNIQY
TRBV6-2/TRBV6-3,ASSYWTGGPDEQF
TRBV4-1,ASSQYHRGRDYNSPLH
TRBV9,ASSLSGGAQETQY
TRBV2,ASRGTQGQETQY
TRBV6-1,ASSEGSYNEQF
TRBV7-9,ASSPAGGKGNEKLF
TRBV20-1,SAPEKDQGVWDQPQH
TRBV7-2,ASSLESREAF
TRBV20-1,SARDLRGGEQY
TRBV12-3/TRBV12-4,ASSLNRLPQH
TRBV20-1,SARRPPRIDEQF
TRBV6-5,ASSFASGGPYNEQF
TRBV12-3/TRBV12-4,ASSLSYSPFQGAF
TRBV29-1,SVESYRPGGNYGYT
TRBV7-9,ASSFATNTDTQY
TRBV24-1,ATSDRHRTGGNTDTQY
TRBV2,ASSEGITDTQY
TRBV12-3/TRBV12-4,ASSLLGANEQF
TRBV10-3,AISDSKGTDTQY
TRBV10-3,AISLAPRNQPQH
TRBV5-1,ASSAGFQETQY
TRBV7-8,ASSLVHRDREQETQY
TRBV6-2/TRBV6-3,ASTGDRAQPQH
TRBV7-2,ASSLTRGEGRRETQY
TRBV12-3/TRBV12-4,ASSFFSGSEAF
TRBV18,ASSTTGRGTEAF
TRBV20-1,SALNRDRNSYEQY
TRBV29-1,SVRDSGANVLT
TRBV20-1,SASGRDSSYNEQF
TRBV7-8,ASSLVSSGSSTQY
TRBV28,ASSQGGADQEEQY
TRBV20-1,SAQTPLGQPQH
TRBV20-1,SQSTPPYNEQF
TRBV18,ASSPRAGQGTETQY
TRBV7-2,ASSHIELDRDEQY
TRBV6-1,ASSAHRSTEAF
TRBV20-1,SARLSRDHNYEQY
TRBV25-1,ASSDPDRLTQY
TRBV7-2,ASSLAFGGGGRTSTDTQY
TRBV6-6,ASSTGPNEQY